The 8 T cell receptor beta chains given below trace back to one sample, sequenced in a study of T cell changes during pregnancy in multiple sclerosis. Here immunoSEQ multiplex PCR was the method, and the copy in TCRdb shows in-frame clones only, minus some. The sample includes about 69,000 clones, 92% of them seen just once. The specimen comprised peripheral blood, sampled in the third trimester of pregnancy. The receptor set was obtained from a female donor in good health, enrolled as a control in a pregnancy study.

J is TRBJ2-1 and V is TRBV4-3, with D maybe TRBD2 (5 bases). The CDR3 loop spans 13 amino acids. Germline V gene sequence: CDR1 LGHNA, CDR2 YSLEER. V gave up 4 bases and J gave up 5 bases, with 9 bases separating them. Written as DNA, the CDR3 is TGCGCCAGCAGCCGGCCGGGAAACAATGAGCAGTTCTTC. Protein: CASSRPGNNEQFF.

The chain couples TRBV4-1 to TRBJ2-7, with 9 bases lining up with TRBD2. This CDR3 is 16 amino acids long. V was clipped by 4 bases and J by 3 bases; unmatched bases: 10. Germline-derived CDR1 and CDR2 are MGHRA and YSYEKL. The CDR3, as DNA: TGCGCCAGCAGCCCAAAAGTAGCGGGAGCGAACTACGAGCAGTACTTC. This codes for CASSPKVAGANYEQYF.

This clone came up once. The rearrangement uses TRBV10-3 and TRBJ2-6, with D hard to call. The germline gives CDR1 ENHRY, CDR2 SYGVKD. With 3 bases removed from V and 2 bases from J, the gap between germline ends came to 5 bases. The CDR3 contains 14 residues. CDR3 region: CAISEQPGANVLTF. The CDR3 DNA follows: TGTGCCATCAGTGAACAGCCTGGGGCCAACGTCCTGACTTTC.

The V and J genes are TRBV29-1 and TRBJ2-3; tentatively, D is TRBD2 (5 bases). CDR1 is SQVTM and CDR2 is ANQGSEA in the germline V gene. This CDR3 contains 13 residues. Trimming took 6 bases from V and 1 from J, leaving 11 bases between them. The CDR3 protein is CSVSPEGTDTQYF. CDR3 in DNA: TGCAGCGTGTCCCCGGAGGGCACAGATACGCAGTATTTT.

The chain couples TRBV5-5 to TRBJ1-3, with a possible D match to TRBD1 (6 bases). V was cut by 5 bases and J by 4 bases, with 13 bases left in between. Germline V gene sequence: CDR1 SGHKS, CDR2 YYEKEE (reference sequence). The CDR3 sequence is 14 residues long. CDR3 amino acids: CASRLNRAGNTIYF. CDR3 DNA sequence: TGTGCCAGCAGACTAAACAGGGCGGGAAACACCATATATTTT.

V and J are TRBV5-5 and TRBJ2-3; D call uncertain. Trimming stripped 3 bases from V and 6 bases from J, with 8 bases between. Germline-derived CDR1 and CDR2 are SGHKS and YYEKEE (reference sequence). This CDR3 region has 12 residues. CDR3 sequence reads: CASSSRLDTQYF. The CDR3 nucleotides are TGTGCCAGCAGCTCGCGACTGGATACGCAGTATTTT.

The genes are TRBV6-5 and TRBJ2-7; 7 nucleotides align to TRBD2. The CDR3 runs to 14 residues. Germline assignment: CDR1 MNHEY and CDR2 SVGAGI. Losses at the gene ends were 10 bases for V and 2 bases for J; bases not matched to a gene: 11. The CDR3 DNA sequence: TGTGCCATAGGGAGGTGGGAGGGACCCTACGAGCAGTACTTC. Translated, it gives CAIGRWEGPYEQYF.

The CDR3 protein is CACRVSGTGNTIYF. The DNA of the CDR3 is TGTGCCTGTAGAGTCTCCGGGACTGGAAACACCATATATTTT. The chain uses TRBV30 and TRBJ1-3, with D uncertain. This CDR3 is 14 amino acids long. CDR1 and CDR2 from the germline V gene are GTSNPN and SVGIG (reference sequence). Trimming took off 6 bases at V and 2 bases at J, with 14 bases between the two ends.